Each of the 20 T cell receptor beta chains below was sequenced from the same sample in a study of control samples from healthy donors and cancer patients. Data came from immunoSEQ multiplex PCR; TCRdb stores just in-frame clones and leaves some out. Here the sample spans fewer than 200,000 clones, roughly 90% being singletons. Sequenced material: blood. Every receptor here comes from a woman between 45 and 65 years old in good health.

The chain carries TRBV19 and TRBJ1-2, with a tentative D call TRBD1 (5 bases). The CDR3 sequence is 12 residues long. The V and J ends lost 5 bases and 6 bases respectively, with 10 bases between them. Germline V CDR1 and CDR2: LNHDA, SQIVND (reference sequence). The DNA for the CDR3 is TGTGCCAGTAGTCAGGGAAGGAATGGCTACACCTTC. Its translation is CASSQGRNGYTF.

V usage is TRBV19 and J usage is TRBJ1-4, with D possibly matching TRBD1 (5 bases). Germline CDR1 reads LNHDA; CDR2 reads SQIVND (reference sequence). V shed 7 bases and J shed 4 bases, with 10 bases lying between them. The CDR3 sequence is 13 residues long. Here the CDR3 DNA reads TGTGCCAGTACAGACAGCCATAATGAAAAACTGTTTTTT. It yields the protein CASTDSHNEKLFF.

The chain combines TRBV12-3 or TRBV12-4 with TRBJ1-5, with TRBD1 as a possible D gene (6 bases). V was pared by 6 bases and J by 2 bases, with 8 bases between. The CDR3 extends over 13 amino acids. CDR3 sequence reads: CASRGTRNQPQHF. CDR3 DNA sequence: TGTGCCAGCAGGGGGACACGCAATCAGCCCCAGCATTTT.

The chain uses TRBV14 and TRBJ1-5; D not certain. CDR3 size: 16 residues. The germline V gene has CDR1 SGHDN and CDR2 FVKESK. The V gene lost 4 bases and the J gene lost 4 bases, with 17 bases spanning the gap. The DNA for the CDR3 is TGTGCCAGCAGCCCCGGTTGGAGGGCGGGAAATCAGCCCCAGCATTTT. Residues: CASSPGWRAGNQPQHF.

The CDR3 sequence is CASRDSNQPQHF. The CDR3 nucleotides read TGTGCCAGCAGAGATAGCAATCAGCCCCAGCATTTT. The genes are TRBV2 and TRBJ1-5; D is undetermined. There are 12 residues in the CDR3. V shed 6 bases and J shed 0 bases, with 3 bases lying between them. Per germline, CDR1 SNHLY and CDR2 FYNNEI.

The chain couples TRBV28 to TRBJ1-5; D is possibly TRBD1 (6 bases). Germline CDR1 is MDHEN and CDR2 is SYDVKM. Trimming removed 5 bases from V and 9 bases from J, with 17 bases in between. This CDR3 region has 14 residues. The DNA for the CDR3 is TGTGCCAGCAGTCCTGGAGGGGGAGTTTGGCCCCAGCATTTT. It is translated as CASSPGGGVWPQHF. The entire variable domain, with the rest obtained from reference TRBV28 and TRBJ1-5, is as follows: DVKVTQSSRYLVKRTGEKVFLECVQDMDHENMFWYRQDPGLGLRLIYFSYDVKMKEKGDIPEGYSVSREKKERFSLILESASTNQTSMYLCASSPGGGVWPQHFGDGTRLSIL.

V gene TRBV19 combines with J gene TRBJ2-7; 13 positions match TRBD2. The length of the CDR3 is 14 residues. V lost 5 bases and J lost 5; bases outside the gene matches: 3. CDR1 and CDR2 from the germline V gene are LNHDA and SQIVND (reference sequence). The CDR3 loop reads CASSWTSGSDEQYF. The CDR3, as DNA: TGTGCCAGTAGTTGGACTAGCGGGAGCGACGAGCAGTACTTC. The full variable domain, rest sourced from reference TRBV19 and TRBJ2-7, is DGGITQSPKYLFRKEGQNVTLSCEQNLNHDAMYWYRQDPGQGLRLIYYSQIVNDFQKGDIAEGYSVSREKKESFPLTVTSAQKNPTAFYLCASSWTSGSDEQYFGPGTRLTVT.

V is TRBV21-1 and J is TRBJ2-5; the D segment call TRBD2 is taken from the table without a DNA check. TRBV21-1 is annotated as a pseudogene. CDR3 length equals 14 residues. The DNA for the CDR3 is TGTGCCAGCAGCAGAGTTAGCGGGGGGGAGGCCCAGTACTTC. It translates to CASSRVSGGEAQYF.

The CDR3 nucleotides are TGTGCCAGCAGTTTATCGCGGGGGCTGGGGAATCAGCCCCAGCATTTT. Amino acids: CASSLSRGLGNQPQHF. The rearrangement uses TRBV28 and TRBJ1-5, with D possibly being TRBD1 (6 bases). Germline V gives CDR1 MDHEN, CDR2 SYDVKM. The CDR3 has 16 residues. Trimming shortened V by 1 base and J by 4 bases, and 14 bases separated the two germline ends. The whole variable domain, filled in from reference TRBV28 and TRBJ1-5, reads DVKVTQSSRYLVKRTGEKVFLECVQDMDHENMFWYRQDPGLGLRLIYFSYDVKMKEKGDIPEGYSVSREKKERFSLILESASTNQTSMYLCASSLSRGLGNQPQHFGDGTRLSIL.

A remark on this clone: Its ends do not fully match the called genes, so a read error is possible. Other DNA sequences within the sample encode an identical CDR3. The rearrangement links TRBV24-1 to TRBJ2-7; 7 nucleotides line up with TRBD2. This CDR3 comprises 14 residues. The germline V gene encodes CDR1 KGHDR and CDR2 SFDVKD. The CDR3 reads CATSEGGGPYEQYF. The CDR3 nucleotides read TGTGCCACCAGTGAGGGGGGAGGGCCCTACGAGCAGTACTTT.

The chain carries TRBV21-1 and TRBJ2-4; the table's TRBD2 call for D was not verified on the DNA. TRBV21-1 constitutes a pseudogene. This CDR3 has 14 amino acids. The CDR3 DNA is TGTGCCAGCAGCGCGAGGGCATCCAAAAACATTCAGTACTTC. As protein: CASSARASKNIQYF.

This chain uses TRBV5-1 with TRBJ1-1; TRBD1 matches at 10 bases. The J segment lost 5 bases and the V segment lost 2 bases, leaving 12 bases of the junction unmatched. The CDR3 covers 17 residues. Germline CDR1 and CDR2: SGHRS and YFSETQ. The CDR3 nucleotides are TGCGCCAGCAGCTTCGTGCGAGACCGGGACAGGGGTACTGAAGCTTTCTTT. Translating gives CASSFVRDRDRGTEAFF. Full variable domain (remainder filled in from reference TRBV5-1 and TRBJ1-1): KAGVTQTPRYLIKTRGQQVTLSCSPISGHRSVSWYQQTPGQGLQFLFEYFSETQRNKGNFPGRFSGRQFSNSRSEMNVSTLELGDSALYLCASSFVRDRDRGTEAFFGQGTRLTVV.

This clone has a single count. The J gene is TRBJ2-5, the V gene TRBV19; possible D gene TRBD2, 6 bases. V was cut by 4 bases and J by 7 bases, with 19 bases left in between. Germline values: CDR1 LNHDA, CDR2 SQIVND (reference sequence). The CDR3 totals 15 residues. In DNA, the CDR3 is TGTGCCAGTAGTAGAGGTATTGGCAGAGCGGGGACCCAGTACTTC. Its translation is CASSRGIGRAGTQYF.

V and J are TRBV9 and TRBJ2-3; 10 bases are a match to TRBD2. The CDR3 totals 16 residues. The germline V gene has CDR1 SGDLS and CDR2 YYNGEE. V dropped 0 bases and J dropped 4; count of bases not matched to a gene: 5. This chain's CDR3 is CASSVGSGGEADTQYF. CDR3 nucleotides: TGTGCCAGCAGCGTAGGGAGCGGGGGGGAAGCAGATACGCAGTATTTT.

V is TRBV27 and J is TRBJ1-2; D gene unclear. The CDR3 has 15 residues. V lost 4 bases and J 0 bases, leaving 12 bases between the germline ends. The germline V gene encodes CDR1 MNHEY and CDR2 SMNVEV (reference sequence). DNA of the CDR3: TGTGCCAGCAGTTGGAATTCGGGTGCTAACTATGGCTACACCTTC. As protein: CASSWNSGANYGYTF.

The rearrangement uses TRBV30 and TRBJ1-4, with D tentatively TRBD1 (5 bases). V was clipped by 0 bases and J by 6 bases, with 26 bases between them. CDR3 length equals 19 residues. Germline CDR1 reads GTSNPN; CDR2 reads SVGIG (reference sequence). For the CDR3, the DNA is TGTGCCTGGAGTGTTAATCCAGGCCGGGACGGCCGGGCGGATGAAAAACTGTTTTTT. Protein sequence: CAWSVNPGRDGRADEKLFF.

This chain links TRBV2 with TRBJ2-1; no definite D call. Germline CDR1 is SNHLY and CDR2 is FYNNEI. The CDR3 has 12 residues. Between the trimmed V and J ends, which lost 2 bases and 10 bases, there was a span of 9 bases. CDR3 protein: CASSEHVSEQFF. CDR3 in DNA: TGTGCCAGCAGTGAACACGTTAGCGAGCAGTTCTTC.

V and J are TRBV5-4 and TRBJ1-1, with 7 bases that match TRBD1. Germline values: CDR1 SGHNT, CDR2 YYREEE (reference sequence). This CDR3 is built from 14 residues. After removal of 2 bases from V and 1 base from J, the junction contained 2 bases not matched to a gene. The CDR3 sequence: CASSLGDRNTEAFF. CDR3 nucleotides: TGTGCCAGCAGCTTAGGGGACAGGAACACTGAAGCTTTCTTT.

This CDR3 reads CASSQGTGGGNQPQHF. CDR3 nucleotides: TGCGCCAGCAGCCAAGGGACAGGGGGCGGCAATCAGCCCCAGCATTTT. The V and J genes are TRBV4-3 and TRBJ1-5; TRBD1 matches 11 bases. The length of the CDR3 is 16 residues. Germline CDR1 is LGHNA and CDR2 is YSLEER. V shed 1 base and J 2 bases; nucleotides not matched to a gene: 1.

The chain joins TRBV29-1 to TRBJ1-5; 7 positions match TRBD1. Germline CDR1 reads SQVTM; CDR2 reads ANQGSEA. The CDR3 consists of 15 residues. V trimming: 6 bases; J trimming: 0 bases; junction bases outside the gene matches: 8. In DNA, the CDR3 is TGCAGCGTGGGAGAAACAGGGGATAGCAATCAGCCCCAGCATTTT. The encoded protein is CSVGETGDSNQPQHF.